This T cell receptor beta chain comes out of a study of blood T cell repertoires in COVID-19. Looking at the study overall: Acute and convalescent COVID-19 specimens originated in the United States, Italy and Spain. T cells, B-cell-depleted T cells, or PBMCs provided the cDNA or gDNA that served as material.

Study processing details: By means of reference gene primer amplification, nucleated cell counts were estimated. Profiled with immunoSEQ multiplex PCR; TCRdb holds only in-frame clones, not every one. That table furnishes V, J and clone size, whereas the DNA furnished D and trimming. Here the sample spans about 400,000 clones, around 92% being singletons. Membership in each cohort depended on participant-reported clinical history. Material: PBMCs or T cells enriched from blood (not recorded which). The origin of this receptor is a young woman who had recovered from COVID-19.

This chain's CDR3 is CASSLSQDYEQYF. CDR3 nucleotide sequence: TGTGCCAGCAGCTTAAGTCAGGACTACGAGCAGTACTTC. This chain links TRBV7-8 with TRBJ2-7; the D is unclear. This CDR3 spans 13 amino acids. The ends were cut back, 2 bases at V and 3 bases at J, with 8 bases in the middle. Germline lookup yields CDR1 SGHVS and CDR2 FQNEAQ.